The 23 T cell receptor beta chains below were found in one sample sequenced in a study of cytomegalovirus exposure and HLA in healthy donors. Profiled with immunoSEQ multiplex PCR; TCRdb holds only in-frame clones, not every one. The sample records 220,000 or so clones, over 65% being singletons. Sequencing input: PBMCs. The receptors were gathered from a woman under 30 in good health and CMV-seronegative.

The chain is built from TRBV5-1 and TRBJ1-1, with TRBD1 identical over 8 bases. Germline V gives CDR1 SGHRS, CDR2 YFSETQ. The length of the CDR3 is 16 residues. Trimming took 5 bases from V and 1 from J; bases not matched to a gene: 10. The CDR3, as DNA: TGCGCCAGCAGGGATAGACAGGGGATATCGAACACTGAAGCTTTCTTT. Amino acids: CASRDRQGISNTEAFF.

The V call is TRBV4-2, the J call TRBJ2-2; D call uncertain. The V and J ends lost 0 bases and 3 bases respectively, with 8 bases between them. This CDR3 is 15 amino acids long. Germline V gives CDR1 LGHNA, CDR2 YNFKEQ. CDR3 protein: CASSQDKGHTGELFF. The CDR3 DNA follows: TGTGCCAGCAGCCAAGATAAGGGCCACACCGGGGAGCTGTTTTTT.

V usage is TRBV4-1 and J usage is TRBJ1-1, with D unclear. This CDR3 has 14 residues. Trimming removed 1 base from V and 1 base from J, with 7 bases in between. The germline V gene has CDR1 MGHRA and CDR2 YSYEKL. The DNA of the CDR3 is TGCGCCAGCAGCCAAGTCGGCCAGAACACTGAAGCTTTCTTT. Protein: CASSQVGQNTEAFF.

The rearrangement joins TRBV28 to TRBJ1-4, with D unresolved. CDR1 is MDHEN, CDR2 SYDVKM, per germline. The CDR3 spans 15 residues. Trimming took off 6 bases at V and 3 bases at J, with 14 bases between the two ends. The CDR3 loop is CASSPSRGANEKLFF. The CDR3 DNA follows: TGTGCCAGCAGCCCTTCCCGGGGAGCTAATGAAAAACTGTTTTTT.

This rearrangement joins TRBV13 to TRBJ1-2; 12 bases line up with TRBD1. Losses at the gene ends were 5 bases for V and 4 bases for J; bases not matched to a gene: 11. This CDR3 spans 17 amino acids. The germline V gene encodes CDR1 PRHDT and CDR2 FYEKMQ (reference sequence). CDR3 nucleotide sequence: TGTGCCAGCAGCACCCCCCGGGACAGGGGGCGCGGCTATGGCTACACCTTC. As protein: CASSTPRDRGRGYGYTF.

The V gene is TRBV28, the J gene TRBJ1-1, with TRBD1 matching over 8 bases. Germline CDR1 reads MDHEN; CDR2 reads SYDVKM. Trimming cost V 8 bases and J 4 bases; bases outside gene matches: 6. The CDR3 has 13 residues. CDR3: CASGDRRATEAFF. In DNA form, the CDR3 reads TGTGCCAGCGGGGACAGGAGGGCCACTGAAGCTTTCTTT. The whole variable domain, filled in from reference TRBV28 and TRBJ1-1, reads DVKVTQSSRYLVKRTGEKVFLECVQDMDHENMFWYRQDPGLGLRLIYFSYDVKMKEKGDIPEGYSVSREKKERFSLILESASTNQTSMYLCASGDRRATEAFFGQGTRLTVV.

The rearrangement uses TRBV2 and TRBJ2-7, with D tentatively TRBD2 (6 bases). CDR1 and CDR2 (germline): SNHLY, FYNNEI. This CDR3 spans 13 amino acids. The CDR3 DNA reads TGTGTCAAGTCCTCCGGGGGACTGGGCGAGCAGTACTTC. This codes for CVKSSGGLGEQYF. The variable domain in full, completed from reference TRBV2 and TRBJ2-7, reads EPEVTQTPSHQVTQMGQEVILRCVPISNHLYFYWYRQILGQKVEFLVSFYNNEISEKSEIFDDQFSVERPDGSNFTLKIRSTKLEDSAMYFCVKSSGGLGEQYFGPGTRLTVT.

V and J are TRBV6-5 and TRBJ1-6, with D possibly TRBD1 on 6 matching bases. CDR1 MNHEY and CDR2 SVGAGI come from the germline V gene. Trimming shortened V by 8 bases and J by 4 bases, and 9 bases separated the two germline ends. The CDR3 is 13 residues long. The CDR3 nucleotides read TGTGCCAGCGGGACACGGTATAATTCACCCCTCCACTTT. This gives the protein CASGTRYNSPLHF.

The chain uses TRBV5-6 and TRBJ1-2, with 7 bases fitting TRBD1. The CDR3 has 15 residues. Germline trimming cut 2 bases from V and 3 bases from J; bases unmatched to any gene: 7. Germline V gene sequence: CDR1 SGHDT, CDR2 YYEEEE. The CDR3 region has the DNA TGTGCCAGCAGCTTTACAGGACAGGCCCACTATGGCTACACCTTC. Amino acid sequence: CASSFTGQAHYGYTF.

V and J are TRBV27 and TRBJ2-3; no definite D call. Germline assignment: CDR1 MNHEY and CDR2 SMNVEV (reference sequence). Deletions cut 6 bases from V and 0 bases from J, with 13 bases between. The CDR3 totals 15 residues. The CDR3 nucleotides read TGTGCCAGCAGCAGAAACTCCCTTAGCACAGATACGCAGTATTTT. Amino acid sequence: CASSRNSLSTDTQYF.

J is TRBJ1-2 and V is TRBV5-6; maybe TRBD1 (5 bases). Germline CDR1 is SGHDT and CDR2 is YYEEEE. V gave up 4 bases and J gave up 5 bases, with 15 bases separating them. This CDR3 region has 14 residues. The DNA of the CDR3 is TGTGCCAGCAGCCGGGCGGGACGGAGATATGGCTACACCTTC. It translates to CASSRAGRRYGYTF.

The chain couples TRBV30 to TRBJ1-2; D ambiguous. The CDR3 covers 13 residues. V was clipped by 2 bases and J by 1 base, with 8 bases between them. CDR1 and CDR2 (germline): GTSNPN, SVGIG (reference sequence). The CDR3 DNA is TGTGCCTGGAGTAAGAGTTTTAACTATGGCTACACCTTC. This gives the protein CAWSKSFNYGYTF.

The V call is TRBV28, the J call TRBJ2-7; D not certain. The length of the CDR3 is 14 residues. The V end lost 7 bases, the J end lost 2 bases, and 15 bases lay between the germline ends. CDR1 is MDHEN, CDR2 SYDVKM, per germline. This CDR3 reads CASKGMGGTYEQYF. CDR3 DNA sequence: TGTGCCAGCAAGGGAATGGGTGGGACCTACGAGCAGTACTTC.

This chain joins TRBV5-6 and TRBJ2-3; D may be TRBD1 (8 bases). Trimming took off 0 bases at V and 1 base at J, with 18 bases between the two ends. The CDR3 is 18 residues long. Germline loops: CDR1 SGHDT, CDR2 YYEEEE. CDR3: CASSLDRGGHYGTDTQYF. The DNA of the CDR3 is TGTGCCAGCAGCTTGGACAGGGGGGGGCATTACGGCACAGATACGCAGTATTTT.

V gene TRBV6-5 combines with J gene TRBJ1-5; 7 bases line up with TRBD1. The V and J ends lost 4 bases and 7 bases, in that order; junction bases with no gene match: 7. Germline V CDR1 and CDR2: MNHEY, SVGAGI. The CDR3 has 14 residues. CDR3 region: CASSSRDRAQPQHF. CDR3 DNA sequence: TGTGCCAGCAGTTCCCGTGACAGGGCCCAGCCCCAGCATTTT.

The chain has TRBV5-6 and TRBJ2-3; 8 bases map to TRBD2. V shed 5 bases, J shed 2 bases, and the junction held 4 bases outside the gene matches. Looked up from germline, CDR1 is SGHDT and CDR2 is YYEEEE. The CDR3 contains 14 residues. The CDR3 DNA reads TGTGCCAGCAGTAATAGCGGGGACACAGATACGCAGTATTTT. Translation gives CASSNSGDTDTQYF.

The J gene is TRBJ2-2, the V gene TRBV29-1; D remains unclear. CDR1 is SQVTM, CDR2 ANQGSEA, per germline. The CDR3 consists of 12 residues. The germline V and J ends were trimmed by 7 bases and 2 bases, with 8 bases remaining between them. CDR3 loop: CSAWTNTGELFF. Written as DNA, the CDR3 is TGCAGCGCTTGGACCAACACCGGGGAGCTGTTTTTT.

V is TRBV7-9 and J is TRBJ1-2; weak D call: TRBD1 (5 bases). CDR3 length: 15 amino acids. Trimming removed 0 bases from V and 6 bases from J, with 14 bases in between. Per the germline V gene, CDR1 is SEHNR and CDR2 is FQNEAQ (reference sequence). CDR3 bases: TGTGCCAGCAGCTTAGCGATGGGGGGGAAGAATGGCTACACCTTC. It yields the protein CASSLAMGGKNGYTF.

This clone was recorded only once. The sample contains more than one DNA sequence encoding this CDR3. The chain recombines TRBV7-9 with TRBJ1-2, with 8 bases fitting TRBD1. The germline V gene has CDR1 SEHNR and CDR2 FQNEAQ (reference sequence). J was trimmed by 8 bases and V by 9 bases; bases with no gene match: 20. This CDR3 spans 16 amino acids. The CDR3 protein is CASSLSPTGGSHGYTF. The DNA of the CDR3 is TGTGCCAGTAGCCTATCCCCTACAGGGGGGTCGCACGGCTACACCTTC.

This clone was picked up a small number of times. The chain couples TRBV5-4 to TRBJ2-7; either TRBD1 or TRBD2 may supply D (5 bases each). Trimming took off 0 bases at V and 1 base at J, with 11 bases between the two ends. The germline V gene has CDR1 SGHNT and CDR2 YYREEE (reference sequence). CDR3 length equals 15 residues. The CDR3 sequence is CASSLGGTGSYEQYF. The CDR3 DNA reads as TGTGCCAGCAGCTTGGGAGGGACGGGATCCTACGAGCAGTACTTC. Filled out from reference TRBV5-4 and TRBJ2-7, the complete variable domain reads ETGVTQSPTHLIKTRGQQVTLRCSSQSGHNTVSWYQQALGQGPQFIFQYYREEENGRGNFPPRFSGLQFPNYSSELNVNALELDDSALYLCASSLGGTGSYEQYFGPGTRLTVT.

The V gene is TRBV4-1, the J gene TRBJ2-7; D uncertain. V was pared by 1 base and J by 1 base, with 5 bases between. The CDR3 has 13 amino acids. The germline V gene encodes CDR1 MGHRA and CDR2 YSYEKL. Here the CDR3 reads CASSQGHSYEQYF. The CDR3 DNA reads TGCGCCAGCAGCCAAGGACATTCCTACGAGCAGTACTTC.

This clone occurred once. The chain is built from TRBV9 and TRBJ1-4; 10 nucleotides align to TRBD1. The length of the CDR3 is 16 residues. The V segment lost 0 bases and the J segment 5 bases; nucleotides outside the gene matches: 4. Per germline, CDR1 SGDLS and CDR2 YYNGEE. CDR3 nucleotide sequence: TGTGCCAGCAGCGTAGGGTTGGACAGGGGGAATGAAAAACTGTTTTTT. Its protein product is CASSVGLDRGNEKLFF. Filled out from reference TRBV9 and TRBJ1-4, the complete variable domain reads DSGVTQTPKHLITATGQRVTLRCSPRSGDLSVYWYQQSLDQGLQFLIQYYNGEERAKGNILERFSAQQFPDLHSELNLSSLELGDSALYFCASSVGLDRGNEKLFFGSGTQLSVL.

J is TRBJ2-2 and V is TRBV14, with 7 bases identical to TRBD1. The CDR3 has 16 amino acids. J gave up 1 base and V 4 bases, and 6 bases lay outside the gene matches. Germline V gene data show CDR1 as SGHDN and CDR2 as FVKESK. In DNA form, the CDR3 reads TGTGCCAGCAGCCTCGCGACAGGGCTGAACACCGGGGAGCTGTTTTTT. Amino acid sequence: CASSLATGLNTGELFF.